These 32 T cell receptor beta chains were all obtained from the same sample, sequenced in a study of T cells after yellow fever vaccination. TCRdb passed the 5' RACE reads through MiXCR, listing each CDR3 protein once. There are 300,000 to 350,000 distinct CDR3 sequences in the sample; under 5% occur only once, and roughly 24% lies in the top ten. The sample in question was PBMCs, obtained 5 days after the yellow fever booster vaccination. The receptors come from a man aged 18 to 29 who received the YFV17D yellow fever vaccine.

A few counts support this clonotype. V usage is TRBV14 and J usage is TRBJ2-7; no clear D gene. Trimming stripped 4 bases from V and 1 base from J, with 11 bases between. This CDR3 has 14 residues. CDR1 is SGHDN, CDR2 FVKESK, per germline. The CDR3: CASSPQGWSYEQYF. The CDR3 DNA follows: TGTGCCAGCAGCCCCCAAGGGTGGTCCTACGAGCAGTACTTC. The complete variable domain, with remaining parts taken from reference TRBV14 and TRBJ2-7, reads EAGVTQFPSHSVIEKGQTVTLRCDPISGHDNLYWYRRVMGKEIKFLLHFVKESKQDESGMPNNRFLAERTGGTYSTLKVQPAELEDSGVYFCASSPQGWSYEQYFGPGTRLTVT.

This CDR3 reads CASSALQQGTDTQYF. The CDR3 bases are TGTGCCAGCAGCGCCCTACAACAGGGCACAGATACGCAGTATTTT. This sequence joins TRBV25-1 and TRBJ2-3; maybe TRBD1 (5 bases). The CDR3 has 15 residues. CDR1 MGHDK and CDR2 SYGVNS come from the germline V gene. The germline V and J ends were trimmed by 6 bases and 1 base, with 14 bases remaining between them. Supplemented by reference TRBV25-1 and TRBJ2-3, the full variable domain reads EADIYQTPRYLVIGTGKKITLECSQTMGHDKMYWYQQDPGMELHLIHYSYGVNSTEKGDLSSESTVSRIRTEHFPLTLESARPSHTSQYLCASSALQQGTDTQYFGPGTRLTVL.

CDR3 protein: CASRGASGTEYNEQFF. CDR3 DNA: TGTGCCAGCAGGGGGGCTAGCGGGACTGAGTACAATGAGCAGTTCTTC. The chain joins TRBV12-3 or TRBV12-4 to TRBJ2-1; TRBD2 matches 9 bases. Trimming cost V 6 bases and J 4 bases; bases outside gene matches: 10. CDR3 length equals 16 residues.

This clonotype was picked up many times. V and J are TRBV5-1 and TRBJ2-1; the match to TRBD1 covers 8 bases. The germline V gene encodes CDR1 SGHRS and CDR2 YFSETQ. The V gene end was trimmed by 0 bases and the J gene end by 10 bases; junction bases not matched to a gene: 9. CDR3 length equals 15 residues. The CDR3 reads CASSLAPSGGVEQFF. The CDR3 DNA sequence: TGCGCCAGCAGCTTGGCCCCCTCAGGGGGCGTAGAGCAGTTCTTC.

V and J are TRBV6-6 and TRBJ2-3, with no clear D. The V end was cut by 0 bases, the J end by 6 bases, with 10 bases between. CDR1 MNHNY and CDR2 SVGAGI come from the germline V gene (reference sequence). CDR3 length: 14 residues. The CDR3 DNA reads as TGTGCCAGCAGTTACTCGAATTTTGAGGATACGCAGTATTTT. This translates into CASSYSNFEDTQYF.

This clonotype has at least ten counts. The chain is built from TRBV5-1 and TRBJ1-2; D may be TRBD1 (6 bases). V lost 4 bases and J 5 bases, leaving 15 bases between the germline ends. Germline values: CDR1 SGHRS, CDR2 YFSETQ. The CDR3 is made up of 14 amino acids. CDR3 in amino acids: CASSALDSSYGYTF. CDR3 nucleotide sequence: TGCGCCAGCAGCGCCTTGGACAGCTCATATGGCTACACCTTC.

This clonotype was recorded a few times. This chain joins TRBV5-1 and TRBJ2-1; TRBD1 agrees at 7 bases. This CDR3 region has 15 residues. Germline loops: CDR1 SGHRS, CDR2 YFSETQ. Trimming cost V 4 bases and J 0 bases; bases outside gene matches: 4. CDR3 in DNA: TGCGCCAGCAGCCAGGGACAGCTCTCCTACAATGAGCAGTTCTTC. Encoded protein: CASSQGQLSYNEQFF.

This rearrangement joins TRBV5-1 to TRBJ1-1; D gene ambiguous. Germline values: CDR1 SGHRS, CDR2 YFSETQ. The CDR3 sequence is 13 residues long. V lost 0 bases to trimming and J lost 4 bases, with 7 bases between them. The CDR3 loop is CASSLAITTEAFF. CDR3 coding DNA: TGCGCCAGCAGCTTGGCCATAACCACTGAAGCTTTCTTT.

This clonotype was detected a few times. The gene calls are TRBV7-2 and TRBJ2-2; 10 nucleotides agree with TRBD2. CDR3 length: 17 residues. The V and J ends lost 5 bases and 6 bases, in that order; junction bases with no gene match: 12. CDR1 and CDR2 from the germline V gene are SGHTA and FQGNSA. The CDR3 DNA reads TGTGCCAGCAGCCCCCAGCGGGGGGGCCGTCAGGCCGGGGAGCTGTTTTTT. The encoded protein is CASSPQRGGRQAGELFF.

This clonotype was seen at least ten times. Without the conserved terminal phenylalanine or tryptophan, this CDR3 likely stems from a read error. The limits of the CDR3 on the DNA are not certain, so only TCRdb's listed CDR3 is given. V usage is TRBV3-1 and J usage is TRBJ2-5. The CDR3 is 13 amino acids in total, end residues counted. Germline V CDR1 and CDR2: LGHDT, YNNKEL (reference sequence). The CDR3: CASSQDIQVSAII.

This clonotype was observed at least ten times. The chain is built from TRBV15 and TRBJ2-7; D is unresolved. Per the germline V gene, CDR1 is LNHNV and CDR2 is YYDKDF (reference sequence). Trimming took 1 base from V and 7 from J, leaving 11 bases between them. The CDR3 contains 13 residues. For the CDR3, the DNA is TGTGCCACCAGCAGAGGCCGGATCGGTGAGCAGTACGTC. This translates into CATSRGRIGEQYV.

J is TRBJ2-4 and V is TRBV19; D perhaps matches TRBD1 (6 bases). The germline V gene has CDR1 LNHDA and CDR2 SQIVND (reference sequence). V lost 8 bases and J 1 base, leaving 15 bases between the germline ends. This CDR3 has 15 amino acids. The CDR3 nucleotides are TGTGCCAGTTCAAAAAGAGGACAGGCCAAAAACATTCAGTACTTC. Its translation: CASSKRGQAKNIQYF.

A few counts support this clonotype. The chain joins TRBV9 to TRBJ1-1, with 7 bases fitting TRBD1. V dropped 2 bases and J dropped 1; count of bases not matched to a gene: 5. CDR1 is SGDLS, CDR2 YYNGEE, per germline. The CDR3 has 15 residues. The CDR3 loop is CASSVPGTANTEAFF. Here the CDR3 DNA reads TGTGCCAGCAGCGTCCCAGGGACAGCGAACACTGAAGCTTTCTTT.

This clonotype was recorded at least ten times. The V gene is TRBV7-2, the J gene TRBJ2-5; perhaps TRBD2 as D (7 bases). This CDR3 is 14 amino acids long. V lost 5 bases to trimming and J lost 1 base, with 11 bases between them. The germline V gene encodes CDR1 SGHTA and CDR2 FQGNSA. The CDR3 nucleotides are TGTGCCAGCAGCGGGGGGGCGGCCCAAGAGACCCAGTACTTC. Protein sequence: CASSGGAAQETQYF.

This clonotype was counted only a few times. This rearrangement joins TRBV11-2 to TRBJ1-2; D not certain. Germline V lookup: CDR1 SGHAT, CDR2 FQNNGV. The CDR3 is 14 residues long. V lost 1 base, J lost 7 bases, and 13 bases lay in between. For the CDR3, the DNA is TGTGCCAGCAGCTTAGTCCCGTTCGGTGTTGGCTACACCTTC. It specifies CASSLVPFGVGYTF. The variable domain in full, completed from reference TRBV11-2 and TRBJ1-2, reads EAGVAQSPRYKIIEKRQSVAFWCNPISGHATLYWYQQILGQGPKLLIQFQNNGVVDDSQLPKDRFSAERLKGVDSTLKIQPAKLEDSAVYLCASSLVPFGVGYTFGSGTRLTVV.

The CDR3 is CASSQDHRDQETQYF. In DNA form, the CDR3 reads TGCGCCAGCAGCCAAGACCACAGGGACCAAGAGACCCAGTACTTC. V and J are TRBV4-3 and TRBJ2-5, with a tentative D call TRBD1 (6 bases). Germline CDR1 reads LGHNA; CDR2 reads YSLEER. The CDR3 is 15 amino acids. V lost 0 bases to trimming and J lost 0 bases, with 8 bases between them.

In its sample, this clonotype was seen many times. The chain joins TRBV5-1 to TRBJ1-2, with TRBD1 matching 7 bases. Trimming removed 2 bases from V and 3 bases from J; junction bases left unmatched: 7. The CDR3 is 15 amino acids. Germline V CDR1 and CDR2: SGHRS, YFSETQ. DNA for the CDR3: TGCGCCAGCAGCTTACAGGGGACCCTCGACTATGGCTACACCTTC. This codes for CASSLQGTLDYGYTF. The whole variable domain, remainder taken from reference TRBV5-1 and TRBJ1-2, is KAGVTQTPRYLIKTRGQQVTLSCSPISGHRSVSWYQQTPGQGLQFLFEYFSETQRNKGNFPGRFSGRQFSNSRSEMNVSTLELGDSALYLCASSLQGTLDYGYTFGSGTRLTVV.

CDR3 in amino acids: CASSHSRSGGTNYGYTF. The CDR3 coding sequence is TGCGCCAGCAGCCACTCAAGAAGTGGGGGAACAAACTATGGCTACACCTTC. The chain uses TRBV4-1 and TRBJ1-2; tentative D call: TRBD1 (5 bases). The CDR3 loop spans 17 amino acids. The V gene lost 3 bases and the J gene lost 2 bases, with 19 bases spanning the gap. Per the germline V gene, CDR1 is MGHRA and CDR2 is YSYEKL.

The rearrangement links TRBV6-6 to TRBJ1-5; tentatively, D is TRBD1 (5 bases). V gave up 5 bases and J gave up 6 bases, with 14 bases separating them. Germline lookup yields CDR1 MNHNY and CDR2 SVGAGI (reference sequence). The CDR3 is made up of 14 amino acids. CDR3 amino acids: CASSSIGGSQPQHF. Written as DNA, the CDR3 is TGTGCCAGCAGTAGTATCGGGGGAAGTCAGCCCCAGCATTTT.

The chain recombines TRBV20-1 with TRBJ1-2; D might be TRBD1 (6 bases). This CDR3 is 13 amino acids long. V lost 6 bases to trimming and J lost 7 bases, with 18 bases between them. Germline V gives CDR1 DFQATT, CDR2 SNEGSKA (reference sequence). CDR3 amino acids: CSAPDYRVGGYTF. For the CDR3, the DNA is TGCAGTGCCCCTGATTACAGGGTAGGTGGCTACACCTTC.

The chain uses TRBV5-1 and TRBJ2-3; tentatively, D is TRBD1 or TRBD2 (5 bases each). The CDR3 sequence is 15 residues long. From germline, CDR1 is SGHRS and CDR2 YFSETQ. The V and J ends lost 0 bases and 5 bases respectively, with 13 bases between them. The CDR3 loop reads CASSLGGGPVDTQYF. In DNA form, the CDR3 reads TGCGCCAGCAGCTTGGGGGGCGGGCCAGTAGATACGCAGTATTTT.

This clonotype was seen ten or more times. V and J are TRBV11-2 and TRBJ2-1; 11 nucleotides agree with TRBD2. The length of the CDR3 is 18 residues. J lost 1 base, V lost 2 bases, and 7 bases had no gene match. CDR1 is SGHAT and CDR2 is FQNNGV in the germline V gene. CDR3 DNA: TGTGCCAGCAGCTTAACGGCTAGCGGGGGGACATCCTACAATGAGCAGTTCTTC. This encodes CASSLTASGGTSYNEQFF.

This clonotype was counted between two and nine times. The chain is built from TRBV4-1 and TRBJ1-3; D call uncertain. This CDR3 is 16 amino acids long. In germline, CDR1 is MGHRA, CDR2 YSYEKL. V gave up 1 base and J gave up 7 bases, with 17 bases separating them. DNA for the CDR3: TGCGCCAGCAGCCAAGCGGATTGGGGTTACGGCAACACCATATATTTT. Translating it yields CASSQADWGYGNTIYF.

This clonotype was recorded at least ten times. A read error may produce the germline difference seen at one junction end. The CDR3 region has the DNA TGCAGTGCTCGAGAGCCCGGGACAGACATACGGAACATTCAGTACTTC. Its protein is CSAREPGTDIRNIQYF. V is TRBV20-1 and J is TRBJ2-4, with TRBD1 matching 7 bases. The CDR3 covers 16 residues. Germline CDR1 DFQATT, CDR2 SNEGSKA (reference sequence).

This clonotype has ten or more counts. The rearrangement joins TRBV6-2 or TRBV6-3 to TRBJ2-7; D uncertain. V lost 4 bases and J lost 1, with 8 bases in between. In germline, CDR1 is MNHEY, CDR2 SVGEGT. This CDR3 has 13 amino acids. CDR3 amino acids: CASSFGWSYEQYV. DNA of the CDR3: TGTGCCAGCAGTTTTGGGTGGTCCTACGAGCAGTACGTC.

This clonotype has a handful of counts. The chain has TRBV19 and TRBJ1-1; no reliable D call. The V gene lost 7 bases and the J gene lost 1 base, with 10 bases spanning the gap. The length of the CDR3 is 13 residues. From germline, CDR1 is LNHDA and CDR2 SQIVND (reference sequence). CDR3 DNA sequence: TGTGCCAGTAACAAGAAGGGGAACACTGAAGCTTTCTTT. As protein: CASNKKGNTEAFF.

The V gene is TRBV29-1, the J gene TRBJ2-1, with D tentatively TRBD1 (5 bases). Trimming took off 0 bases at V and 6 bases at J, with 12 bases between the two ends. This CDR3 is 14 amino acids long. Germline V gene data show CDR1 as SQVTM and CDR2 as ANQGSEA. The CDR3 DNA is TGCAGCGTTGAAGAGGGGCAGGGCAGCAATGAGCAGTTCTTC. Translated, it gives CSVEEGQGSNEQFF.

There are a few counts of this clonotype. The chain uses TRBV19 and TRBJ2-4; D remains unclear. The CDR3 contains 14 residues. V was cut by 0 bases and J by 5 bases, with 8 bases left in between. Looked up from germline, CDR1 is LNHDA and CDR2 is SQIVND (reference sequence). The CDR3 reads CASSIDGQENIQYF. In nucleotides, the CDR3 is TGTGCCAGTAGTATAGATGGGCAGGAAAACATTCAGTACTTC.

This clonotype was seen a few times. This chain links TRBV7-3 with TRBJ1-1; TRBD1 matches at 7 bases. Germline-derived CDR1 and CDR2 are SGHTA and FQGTGA. The CDR3 has 12 residues. Unmatched junction bases numbered 6, after V lost 5 bases and J lost 9 bases. CDR3 amino acids: CASSPQGGQAFF. Written as DNA, the CDR3 is TGTGCCAGCAGCCCCCAGGGGGGTCAAGCTTTCTTT.

This clonotype showed up many times. This could be a read error, since a much larger clone is one nucleotide away. This chain uses TRBV20-1 with TRBJ2-5, with D unresolved. This CDR3 is 10 amino acids long. In germline, CDR1 is DFQATT, CDR2 SNEGSKA (reference sequence). With 0 bases removed from V and 4 bases from J, the gap between germline ends came to 0 bases. In DNA form, the CDR3 reads TGCAGTGCTAGAGAAGAGACCCAGTACTTC. This codes for CSAREETQYF.

Ten or more counts support this clonotype. J is TRBJ2-2 and V is TRBV7-3; D possibly matches TRBD1 or TRBD2 (5 bases each). The germline V gene has CDR1 SGHTA and CDR2 FQGTGA. V lost 4 bases and J 6 bases, leaving 15 bases between the germline ends. The CDR3 is made up of 15 amino acids. The CDR3 here is CASSSTVGTAGELFF. The CDR3 DNA reads TGTGCCAGCAGCTCCACGGTGGGGACGGCCGGGGAGCTGTTTTTT.

Only a few counts were recorded for this clonotype. The V gene is TRBV4-1, the J gene TRBJ2-7; TRBD1 might be the D (5 bases). The V end was cut by 1 base, the J end by 5 bases, with 12 bases between. Germline loops: CDR1 MGHRA, CDR2 YSYEKL. The length of the CDR3 is 14 residues. For the CDR3, the DNA is TGCGCCAGCAGCCAAGTACAAGGGGTGGACGAGCAGTACGTC. It specifies CASSQVQGVDEQYV.